This record looks at one T cell receptor (beta chain) sequence and its context. The sample comes from a study of blood T cell repertoires in COVID-19. As processed by the authors: Nucleated cell number was recorded as an estimate derived from reference gene primer amplification. Generated by immunoSEQ multiplex PCR, the TCRdb table keeps only in-frame clones and is missing some. The D gene and trimming were derived from the DNA, and the V and J assignments and clone size from that table. The sample holds approximately 120,000 clones; around 80% are singletons and the top ten take roughly 7.9%. Sequences were obtained from peripheral blood. The origin of this receptor is an elderly woman with active or convalescent COVID-19.

The CDR3 bases are TGCGCCAGCAGCTTGCAACTAAACAATGAGCAGTTCTTC. Translated, it gives CASSLQLNNEQFF. The genes are TRBV5-1 and TRBJ2-1; unclear D gene. This CDR3 is built from 13 residues. The V and J ends lost 1 base and 5 bases respectively, with 7 bases between them. CDR1 is SGHRS and CDR2 is YFSETQ in the germline V gene.